A single sample gave rise to the 19 T cell receptor beta chains below, sequenced in a study of blood T cell repertoires in COVID-19. Here immunoSEQ multiplex PCR was the method, and the copy in TCRdb shows in-frame clones only, minus some. The table shows roughly 150,000 clones, with 80% to 85% occurring only once. The sequenced sample consisted of peripheral blood. The receptors shown here come from a human donor in a cohort sampled during active COVID-19.

For the CDR3, the DNA is TGCGCCAGCAGCTTCACAGACACCGGGGAGCTGTTTTTT. Its translation is CASSFTDTGELFF. The V gene is TRBV5-1, the J gene TRBJ2-2; D not certain. The CDR3 consists of 13 residues. The V gene's germline CDR1 is SGHRS and CDR2 YFSETQ. V was cut by 2 bases and J by 3 bases, with 5 bases left in between.

V and J are TRBV19 and TRBJ2-5, with D possibly matching TRBD2 (6 bases). The CDR3 consists of 15 residues. V lost 5 bases and J lost 4, with 17 bases in between. CDR1 and CDR2 from the germline V gene are LNHDA and SQIVND (reference sequence). The DNA for the CDR3 is TGTGCCAGTAGTTCCCCGGGAAACGGGGGAGAGACCCAGTACTTC. It translates to CASSSPGNGGETQYF.

This clone has a handful of counts. In nucleotides, the CDR3 is TGTGCCAGCAGCTTTTCTACTCGGAGAGTAAGAGGTGGCGAGTTCTTC. Its protein is CASSFSTRRVRGGEFF. The V and J genes are TRBV11-2 and TRBJ2-1, with D hard to call. This CDR3 has 16 amino acids. The germline V gene encodes CDR1 SGHAT and CDR2 FQNNGV. V was clipped by 3 bases and J by 14 bases, with 26 bases between them.

The chain carries TRBV6-5 and TRBJ1-6, with TRBD1 identical over 8 bases. Germline V gene sequence: CDR1 MNHEY, CDR2 SVGAGI. This CDR3 has 15 amino acids. V dropped 6 bases and J dropped 7; count of bases not matched to a gene: 8. This chain's CDR3 is CASSLDRGGNSPLHF. DNA of the CDR3: TGTGCCAGCAGCCTAGACAGGGGTGGCAATTCACCCCTCCACTTT.

The chain employs TRBV29-1 and TRBJ2-1; tentatively, D is TRBD2 (7 bases). The CDR3 is 18 amino acids. Trimming stripped 0 bases from V and 8 bases from J, with 26 bases between. Germline lookup yields CDR1 SQVTM and CDR2 ANQGSEA. CDR3 protein: CSVEDPSLSGTTEHEQFF. In nucleotides, the CDR3 is TGCAGCGTTGAAGATCCCAGTTTGAGCGGGACAACAGAGCATGAGCAGTTCTTC.

The V gene is TRBV19, the J gene TRBJ1-2; D might be TRBD1 (5 bases). This CDR3 has 15 residues. Germline V gene lookup returns CDR1 LNHDA and CDR2 SQIVND (reference sequence). Trimming cost V 6 bases and J 0 bases, with 14 bases left between them. The CDR3 reads CASSWGRLTNYGYTF. For the CDR3, the DNA is TGTGCCAGTAGCTGGGGGAGGCTTACTAACTATGGCTACACCTTC.

V is TRBV2 and J is TRBJ1-5; 8 bases map to TRBD1. Germline CDR1 and CDR2: SNHLY and FYNNEI. Trimming cost V 1 base and J 6 bases; bases outside gene matches: 5. CDR3 length: 15 residues. The DNA of the CDR3 is TGTGCCAGCAGTGAAGGTTCAGGGGGCTTTCAGCCCCAGCATTTT. This codes for CASSEGSGGFQPQHF.

The J gene is TRBJ2-3, the V gene TRBV7-8, with D possibly TRBD1 on 5 matching bases. This CDR3 has 13 residues. V was cut by 5 bases and J by 5 bases, with 11 bases left in between. CDR1 SGHVS and CDR2 FQNEAQ come from the germline V gene. The CDR3 spells CASSRNRQDTQYF. CDR3 DNA: TGTGCCAGCAGCCGTAACAGGCAAGATACGCAGTATTTT.

The chain carries TRBV6-5 and TRBJ2-7; D is uncertain. V gave up 3 bases and J gave up 3 bases, with 12 bases separating them. The CDR3 is 14 amino acids. Germline CDR1 and CDR2: MNHEY and SVGAGI. The CDR3 DNA is TGTGCCAGCAGTTATTCCCCAGGAAACTACGAGCAGTACTTC. The encoded protein is CASSYSPGNYEQYF.

Points on this clone: This CDR3 is also generated by other DNA sequences in the sample. The chain carries TRBV6-1 and TRBJ1-2, with 8 bases fitting TRBD1. The CDR3 runs to 15 residues. Trimming took 3 bases from V and 1 from J; bases not matched to a gene: 4. Germline V lookup: CDR1 MNHNS, CDR2 SASEGT. Here the CDR3 DNA reads TGTGCCAGCAGTGACCGCACAGGGGGTAACTATGGCTACACCTTC. Amino acids: CASSDRTGGNYGYTF.

This chain joins TRBV12-3 or TRBV12-4 and TRBJ2-7; TRBD2 might be the D (5 bases). CDR3 length equals 13 residues. Trimming pared 4 bases from V and 6 bases from J, leaving 13 bases between. The CDR3 region is CASSSRGRVEQYF. The CDR3 region has the DNA TGTGCCAGCAGTTCACGAGGGCGGGTCGAGCAGTACTTC.

The chain recombines TRBV27 with TRBJ1-2; D perhaps matches TRBD1 (6 bases). Trimming took off 1 base at V and 7 bases at J, with 19 bases between the two ends. The V gene's germline CDR1 is MNHEY and CDR2 SMNVEV (reference sequence). The CDR3 spans 16 residues. DNA of the CDR3: TGTGCCAGCAGTTTATACGACAGGCCTACGCTATCTGGCTACACCTTC. This sequence encodes CASSLYDRPTLSGYTF.

J is TRBJ2-5 and V is TRBV10-3; TRBD1 agrees at 11 bases. The CDR3 contains 15 residues. V trimming: 7 bases; J trimming: 5 bases; junction bases outside the gene matches: 9. Per the germline V gene, CDR1 is ENHRY and CDR2 is SYGVKD. The chain's CDR3 is CAIKIGQGAEETQYF. In DNA, the CDR3 is TGTGCCATCAAGATTGGACAGGGGGCCGAGGAGACCCAGTACTTC.

The chain combines TRBV5-1 with TRBJ2-5; 9 positions match TRBD2. With V trimmed by 5 bases and J by 5 bases, 10 bases remained unmatched. The germline V gene encodes CDR1 SGHRS and CDR2 YFSETQ. The CDR3 is 15 residues long. CDR3 nucleotide sequence: TGCGCCAGCAGGACCCGCGGGACTAGCCTTGAGACCCAGTACTTC. Its protein is CASRTRGTSLETQYF.

V and J are TRBV5-1 and TRBJ1-2; D might be TRBD1 (6 bases). CDR3 length: 15 residues. Looked up from germline, CDR1 is SGHRS and CDR2 is YFSETQ. Trimming removed 5 bases at V and 2 bases at J, with 16 bases between. CDR3 bases: TGCGCCAGCAGGCTTAGGACAGAAAAGAACTATGGCTACACCTTC. This codes for CASRLRTEKNYGYTF.

V gene TRBV3-1 (or the pseudogene TRBV3-2) combines with J gene TRBJ2-3; 10 nucleotides line up with TRBD2. This CDR3 has 14 residues. Germline lookup yields CDR1 LGHDT and CDR2 YNNKEL (reference sequence). The junction had 7 bases not matched to a gene; V was cut back by 4 bases and J by 9 bases. The CDR3 DNA reads as TGTGCCAGCAGCCTCAGCGGGGGGGCCGAGACGCAGTATTTT. Amino acids: CASSLSGGAETQYF.

This clone was detected a few times. The V and J genes are TRBV7-2 and TRBJ2-1; possibly TRBD1 for D (6 bases). CDR1 is SGHTA and CDR2 is FQGNSA in the germline V gene. This CDR3 spans 13 amino acids. V lost 2 bases and J lost 7, with 9 bases in between. CDR3 region: CASSLNRVNEQFF. The CDR3 DNA is TGTGCCAGCAGCTTAAACAGGGTTAATGAGCAGTTCTTC.

The chain uses TRBV24-1 and TRBJ2-6, with 10 bases aligning to TRBD1. The CDR3 is 18 amino acids. Per the germline V gene, CDR1 is KGHDR and CDR2 is SFDVKD. V shed 1 base and J 4 bases; nucleotides not matched to a gene: 6. The DNA of the CDR3 is TGTGCCACCAGTGATTTCAGACAGGGGGCGGGAGGGGCCAACGTCCTGACTTTC. It is translated as CATSDFRQGAGGANVLTF.

The rearrangement links TRBV10-3 to TRBJ2-1; a possible D gene is TRBD1 (6 bases). CDR3 length equals 16 residues. V was pared by 2 bases and J by 4 bases, with 15 bases between. The V gene's germline CDR1 is ENHRY and CDR2 SYGVKD. The CDR3 region has the DNA TGTGCCATCAGTGAGCCCTCTGGACAGATTTACAATGAGCAGTTCTTC. Translation gives CAISEPSGQIYNEQFF.